The next 28 T cell receptor beta chains were all read from a single sample in a study of T cell repertoires in cytomegalovirus infection. MiXCR, run by TCRdb on the reads, gives a single entry per CDR3 protein. The sample has some 450,000 distinct CDR3 sequences; roughly 31% are singletons. The specimen sequenced was PBMCs. These receptors were obtained from a human donor in good health (CMV status not recorded). Some clones in this sample may be carry-over from other donors' samples.

The chain combines TRBV5-5 with TRBJ1-5; D might be TRBD1 (6 bases). The CDR3 is made up of 14 amino acids. Germline V gene sequence: CDR1 SGHKS, CDR2 YYEKEE (reference sequence). V was pared by 7 bases and J by 10 bases, with 21 bases between. CDR3 sequence: CASGPGGPDFPQHF. In nucleotides, the CDR3 is TGTGCCAGCGGCCCGGGGGGGCCGGATTTTCCCCAGCATTTT.

In DNA, the CDR3 is TGCAGTGCCTCCTCTAGAGATACGCAGTATTTT. Its protein is CSASSRDTQYF. J is TRBJ2-3 and V is TRBV20-1; no definite D call. V lost 6 bases and J 5 bases, leaving 9 bases between the germline ends. Germline CDR1 is DFQATT and CDR2 is SNEGSKA (reference sequence). The CDR3 totals 11 residues.

The chain has TRBV7-6 and TRBJ1-4; TRBD1 might be the D (6 bases). This CDR3 contains 13 residues. V was trimmed by 1 base and J by 12 bases, leaving 12 bases between them. Germline CDR1 and CDR2: SGHVS and FNYEAQ. The CDR3 nucleotides read TGTGCCAGCAGCTTAGGGGGGGGGCCGGAACTGTTTTTT. Translated: CASSLGGGPELFF. Using reference TRBV7-6 and TRBJ1-4 for the parts outside the CDR3, the full variable domain is GAGVSQSPRYKVTKRGQDVALRCDPISGHVSLYWYRQALGQGPEFLTYFNYEAQQDKSGLPNDRFSAERPEGSISTLTIQRTEQRDSAMYRCASSLGGGPELFFGSGTQLSVL.

This clonotype was counted only a few times. J is TRBJ2-1 and V is TRBV6-4; D might be TRBD2 (5 bases). CDR1 is MRHNA, CDR2 SNTAGT, per germline. The CDR3 totals 15 residues. V was cut by 3 bases and J by 1 base, with 10 bases left in between. The CDR3 nucleotides read TGTGCCAGCAGTGAATACGGGGAGTCCTACAATGAGCAGTTCTTC. Translated, it gives CASSEYGESYNEQFF.

About this clonotype: Being one base from a much bigger clone, this may be a read error. The V and J genes are TRBV19 and TRBJ2-7, with a tentative D call TRBD2 (5 bases). The germline V gene has CDR1 LNHDA and CDR2 SQIVND (reference sequence). CDR3 size: 14 residues. Written as DNA, the CDR3 is TGTGCCATTAGTATAGACGGGCAGGCCGCGGGGCAGTACTTC. Protein product: CAISIDGQAAGQYF.

The chain is built from TRBV12-3 or TRBV12-4 and TRBJ1-2; 7 bases match TRBD1. The J segment lost 8 bases and the V segment lost 3 bases, leaving 9 bases of the junction unmatched. The CDR3 runs to 14 residues. CDR3 in amino acids: CASSLGTELGGYTF. DNA for the CDR3: TGTGCCAGCAGTTTGGGGACAGAACTAGGCGGCTACACCTTC.

The gene calls are TRBV3-1 and TRBJ2-3; D is possibly TRBD2 (5 bases). CDR1 is LGHDT and CDR2 is YNNKEL in the germline V gene (reference sequence). The CDR3 has 14 amino acids. The ends were cut back, 1 base at V and 2 bases at J, with 7 bases in the middle. The CDR3 DNA follows: TGTGCCAGCAGCCAAGGAGCGGCCACAGATACGCAGTATTTT. The encoded protein is CASSQGAATDTQYF.

The chain has TRBV19 and TRBJ1-2; no reliable D call. CDR1 and CDR2 from the germline V gene are LNHDA and SQIVND (reference sequence). This CDR3 spans 14 amino acids. The V end lost 5 bases, the J end lost 9 bases, and 19 bases lay between the germline ends. The CDR3 DNA is TGTGCCAGTAGTGTCGGGGAGGGTTTGGATAGCTACACCTTC. Its translation: CASSVGEGLDSYTF.

This clonotype was detected only once. This chain uses TRBV29-1 with TRBJ1-1; TRBD1 agrees at 10 bases. The V gene end was trimmed by 5 bases and the J gene end by 6 bases; junction bases not matched to a gene: 12. In germline, CDR1 is SQVTM, CDR2 ANQGSEA. The CDR3 contains 15 residues. The CDR3 DNA sequence: TGCAGCGTTAAGGGGGGGGACAGGGGAGTCGCTGAAGCTTTCTTT. Translation: CSVKGGDRGVAEAFF.

V and J are TRBV5-4 and TRBJ2-3, with 8 bases that match TRBD2. Germline V gene sequence: CDR1 SGHNT, CDR2 YYREEE (reference sequence). V was clipped by 4 bases and J by 5 bases; unmatched bases: 6. This CDR3 has 14 amino acids. The CDR3 protein is CASSLRGGLDTQYF. For the CDR3, the DNA is TGTGCCAGCAGCCTACGGGGGGGCTTAGATACGCAGTATTTT.

This clonotype was seen more than once but under ten times. The CDR3 coding sequence is TGTGCCAGCAGCTATATCGCGGGGGAATTGAATGAGCAGTTCTTC. Amino acids: CASSYIAGELNEQFF. The rearrangement links TRBV7-9 to TRBJ2-1; 7 bases match TRBD2. The CDR3 spans 15 residues. Germline-derived CDR1 and CDR2 are SEHNR and FQNEAQ (reference sequence). Trimming removed 4 bases from V and 7 bases from J; junction bases left unmatched: 10.

This rearrangement joins TRBV5-1 to TRBJ1-6; 8 bases agree with TRBD1. Trimming cost V 2 bases and J 11 bases; bases outside gene matches: 6. Germline V gives CDR1 SGHRS, CDR2 YFSETQ. The CDR3 runs to 14 residues. CDR3 coding DNA: TGCGCCAGCAGCTTTGACAGGGGATCGACACCCCTCCACTTT. Its translation is CASSFDRGSTPLHF.

The genes are TRBV27 and TRBJ2-2, with 7 bases fitting TRBD1. Losses at the gene ends were 2 bases for V and 1 base for J; bases not matched to a gene: 10. This CDR3 is 18 amino acids long. Germline CDR1 reads MNHEY; CDR2 reads SMNVEV (reference sequence). CDR3 sequence reads: CASSLDPGAGGNTGELFF. CDR3 coding DNA: TGTGCCAGCAGTTTAGACCCCGGGGCAGGGGGGAACACCGGGGAGCTGTTTTTT.

There are a few counts of this clonotype. The chain combines TRBV20-1 with TRBJ1-2; D gene uncertain. Germline V gene lookup returns CDR1 DFQATT and CDR2 SNEGSKA (reference sequence). The CDR3 has 15 amino acids. V lost 0 bases and J 3 bases, leaving 14 bases between the germline ends. The CDR3 reads CSARDSRQMHYGYTF. Here the CDR3 DNA reads TGCAGTGCTAGAGATTCGAGGCAGATGCACTATGGCTACACCTTC.

In its sample, this clonotype was seen many times. V usage is TRBV12-3 or TRBV12-4 and J usage is TRBJ2-3; the D is unclear. Trimming removed 2 bases from V and 5 bases from J, with 2 bases in between. The CDR3 consists of 11 residues. The CDR3 DNA sequence: TGTGCCAGCAGTTTACTAGATACGCAGTATTTT. The encoded protein is CASSLLDTQYF.

The chain combines TRBV7-9 with TRBJ2-2; no clear D. CDR3 length: 14 residues. V was trimmed by 4 bases and J by 4 bases, leaving 10 bases between them. Germline V gene sequence: CDR1 SEHNR, CDR2 FQNEAQ (reference sequence). The CDR3 DNA sequence: TGTGCCAGCAGCTCGGAATTGGGCACCGGGGAGCTGTTTTTT. This translates into CASSSELGTGELFF. Drawing the rest from reference TRBV7-9 and TRBJ2-2, the complete variable domain is DTGVSQNPRHKITKRGQNVTFRCDPISEHNRLYWYRQTLGQGPEFLTYFQNEAQLEKSRLLSDRFSAERPKGSFSTLEIQRTEQGDSAMYLCASSSELGTGELFFGEGSRLTVL.

Remarks on this clonotype: One base away lies a much larger clone, so this may be a sequencing read error. This chain uses TRBV7-2 with TRBJ2-1; no clear D. V was trimmed by 3 bases and J by 4 bases, leaving 7 bases between them. Germline CDR1 SGHTA, CDR2 FQGNSA. CDR3 length equals 13 residues. CDR3 sequence (DNA): TGTGCCAGCAGCTTCAGACGGTACAATGAGCAGTTCTTC. It encodes CASSFRRYNEQFF.

V gene TRBV19 combines with J gene TRBJ2-3, with unresolved D. The CDR3 consists of 14 residues. V lost 1 base and J lost 6, with 11 bases in between. Germline V gene data show CDR1 as LNHDA and CDR2 as SQIVND (reference sequence). Written as DNA, the CDR3 is TGTGCCAGTAGTATAGGTCGTGGTTTCGATACGCAGTATTTT. Translated: CASSIGRGFDTQYF.

Only a few counts were recorded for this clonotype. V is TRBV20-1 and J is TRBJ2-3; 11 bases are a match to TRBD2. Trimming at V came to 2 bases and at J to 0 bases, leaving 10 bases not matched to a gene. The CDR3 length is 18 residues. The germline gives CDR1 DFQATT, CDR2 SNEGSKA (reference sequence). The CDR3 nucleotides are TGCAGTGCTAGAATCGAGACTAGCGGGGACGCTAGCACAGATACGCAGTATTTT. As protein: CSARIETSGDASTDTQYF.

This clonotype showed up many times. This chain joins TRBV7-9 and TRBJ1-4; 7 bases are a match to TRBD1. The V gene's germline CDR1 is SEHNR and CDR2 FQNEAQ (reference sequence). Losses at the gene ends were 3 bases for V and 10 bases for J; bases not matched to a gene: 5. There are 13 residues in the CDR3. CDR3 residues: CASSFFGDRKLFF. CDR3 in DNA: TGTGCCAGCAGCTTTTTTGGGGACAGAAAACTGTTTTTT.

This clonotype was counted once. Since a much larger clone is just one base distant, this may be a read error. The V gene is TRBV11-2, the J gene TRBJ1-2, with D possibly matching TRBD1 (6 bases). This CDR3 spans 14 amino acids. Germline values: CDR1 SGHAT, CDR2 FQNNGV. DNA for the CDR3: TGTGCCAGCAGCCGCACGGACAGACCCTATGGCTGCACCTTC. This sequence encodes CASSRTDRPYGCTF.

This clonotype was recorded many times. The chain links TRBV7-2 to TRBJ1-1, with a tentative D call TRBD1 (5 bases). Germline CDR1 is SGHTA and CDR2 is FQGNSA. V lost 11 bases to trimming and J lost 0 bases, with 16 bases between them. The length of the CDR3 is 14 residues. Here the CDR3 DNA reads TGTGCCGGACATCCCCTGGGCCTGAACACTGAAGCTTTCTTT. This translates into CAGHPLGLNTEAFF.

This clonotype has a handful of counts. The CDR3 sequence: CASSHPTTSGGNYNEQFF. The CDR3 nucleotides are TGTGCCAGCAGTCACCCGACGACTAGCGGGGGGAACTACAATGAGCAGTTCTTC. The rearrangement uses TRBV12-3 or TRBV12-4 and TRBJ2-1; 13 nucleotides match TRBD2. Trimming took 5 bases from V and 3 from J; bases not matched to a gene: 10. This CDR3 has 18 residues.

As to this clonotype: This may arise from a read error, as a much more abundant clone is one base away. V gene TRBV7-8 combines with J gene TRBJ2-7, with a tentative D call TRBD2 (6 bases). The CDR3 length is 18 residues. Germline CDR1 is SGHVS and CDR2 is FQNEAQ. CDR3 DNA: TGTGCCAGCAGCTTAAGGCCAGGGAGGAGTACTGACTCCCACGAGCAGTACTTC. Its protein product is CASSLRPGRSTDSHEQYF.

The rearrangement uses TRBV19 and TRBJ1-1; 8 bases agree with TRBD1. This CDR3 contains 15 residues. CDR1 and CDR2 from the germline V gene are LNHDA and SQIVND (reference sequence). With 3 bases clipped from V and 0 bases from J, the junction kept 3 bases outside the gene matches. CDR3 region: CASSINRGVNTEAFF. The CDR3 coding sequence is TGTGCCAGTAGTATCAACAGGGGGGTGAACACTGAAGCTTTCTTT.

The chain employs TRBV20-1 and TRBJ2-3; 14 bases match TRBD2. This CDR3 comprises 15 residues. In germline, CDR1 is DFQATT, CDR2 SNEGSKA (reference sequence). The V and J ends lost 6 bases and 8 bases, in that order; junction bases with no gene match: 10. The CDR3 region has the DNA TGCAGTGCCTCCCCGACTAGCGGGGGGGACACTACGCAGTATTTT. This encodes CSASPTSGGDTTQYF.

The chain has TRBV2 and TRBJ1-1; D ambiguous. In germline, CDR1 is SNHLY, CDR2 FYNNEI. This CDR3 contains 11 residues. V lost 6 bases to trimming and J lost 6 bases, with 8 bases between them. The CDR3 region is CASRYGPEAFF. The CDR3 coding sequence is TGTGCCAGCAGATACGGCCCTGAAGCTTTCTTT.

This clonotype was seen many times. CDR3: CASSSPPRTGKGLGQYF. The CDR3 nucleotides are TGTGCCAGCAGCTCTCCGCCCCGGACAGGGAAAGGGCTCGGGCAGTATTTT. The chain combines TRBV7-2 with TRBJ2-3; 8 bases agree with TRBD1. CDR3 length equals 17 residues. Germline trimming cut 4 bases from V and 11 bases from J; bases unmatched to any gene: 20. Germline CDR1 reads SGHTA; CDR2 reads FQGNSA.